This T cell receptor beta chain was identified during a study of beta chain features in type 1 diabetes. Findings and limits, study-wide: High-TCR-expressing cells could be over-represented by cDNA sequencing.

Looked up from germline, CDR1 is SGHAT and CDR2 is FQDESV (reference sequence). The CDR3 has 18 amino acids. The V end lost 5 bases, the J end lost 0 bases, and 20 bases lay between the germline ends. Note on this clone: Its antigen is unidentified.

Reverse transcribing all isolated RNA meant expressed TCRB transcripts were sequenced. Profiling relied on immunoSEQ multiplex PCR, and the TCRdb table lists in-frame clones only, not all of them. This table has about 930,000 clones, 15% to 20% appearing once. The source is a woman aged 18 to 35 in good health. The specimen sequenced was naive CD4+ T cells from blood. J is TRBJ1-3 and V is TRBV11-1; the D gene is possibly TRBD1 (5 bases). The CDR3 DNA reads TGTGCCAGCAGCCAAACCCGGGACTCAAGACTCTCTGGAAACACCATATATTTT. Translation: CASSQTRDSRLSGNTIYF.